This TCR beta chain derives from a study of T cells in Graves' hyperthyroidism and ophthalmopathy (dated 2019 in TCRdb). Context from the whole study: Peripheral blood was sampled at the time of initial diagnosis, prior to any treatment. For training and testing, the approximately 92 patients in the discovery cohort were randomly divided in a 7:3 ratio. Prospective prediction of ophthalmopathy was tested in an independent validation cohort consisting of 18 to 20 hyperthyroidism patients and around 16 patients who later progressed to ophthalmopathy. The study also compared thyroid tissue and blood T-cell repertoires from more than 5 Graves' hyperthyroidism patients. The paper describes TCR Vbeta CDR3 sequencing of 135 peripheral blood samples, made up of roughly 45 ophthalmopathy patients, some 80 hyperthyroidism patients and about 17 progressor patients. After sampling, hyperthyroidism patients received methimazole starting at 30 mg daily, and ophthalmopathy patients received high-dose intravenous methylprednisolone. To identify TCR V-J signatures that set the groups apart, the researchers used a discovery cohort of 100 patients, made up of roughly 40 with Graves' ophthalmopathy and about 59 with stable Graves' hyperthyroidism.

A word on this clonotype: Its specific antigen is unknown. No much larger clonotype is one base removed from it; base qualities were not supplied.

Ophthalmopathy patients had moderately to severely active disease, Clinical Activity Score of at least 3, NOSPECS grade of at least 4, and duration under 3 months. Any patient with an uncontrolled infection, another autoimmune disease, pregnancy or lactation was excluded. Clinical symptoms, serum thyroxine and TRAb, thyroid ultrasound, and orbital computed tomography formed the basis for the diagnoses. Ficoll-Paque density gradient centrifugation was used to isolate PBMCs from around 9.1 ml of fresh peripheral blood. Total RNA was extracted with Trizol reagent, and quality was checked on an Agilent 2100 Bioanalyzer. TCR beta CDR3 regions were amplified from RNA transcripts. A first-round RT-PCR of the TCR CDR3 used the HTBI primer set with the Qiagen OneStep RT-PCR kit. Libraries were constructed in a second round of multiplex PCR, after which size selection and purification were carried out. The libraries were sequenced on an Illumina HiSeq2000 using paired-end 100 bp reads. Regarding the original processing steps: SOAPnuke was used to process the raw data, throwing out any read that contained adapters or uncalled bases, had a mean Phred below 15, or lacked an exact constant-primer or identifier match. COPE v1.2.5 was used to merge high-quality paired reads, and clonotypes were defined as unique nucleotide sequences. MiTCR v1.1 was used to align the clonotypes against IMGT TRBV, TRBD and TRBJ reference segments. The analysis included only V-J combinations with a frequency above 0.0001, which together covered 99.2% of the repertoires. The TCS score was defined as the ratio of F50 (clonal expansion) to E x V (chaos), calculated using BLOSUM62-based TCRdist between CDR3 peptides within each V-J. Welch's t-statistics and random forest reduced several hundred V-J features to some 14, which were used in a naive Bayes classifier (R e1071). TCRdb reprocessed the public reads (quality trimming at Q25 with fastp, clone calling with MiXCR) and kept in-frame beta chains. Duplicate CDR3 protein sequences are folded into a single record with the most common DNA and genes. The V and J calls here are based on TCRdb, not the publication. This sample comprises about 480,000 distinct CDR3 sequences, around a fifth of them detected only once. The ten largest clones add up to around 54% of the sample.

The CDR3, from cysteine to phenylalanine, totals 14 residues. Here the CDR3 DNA is all that survives: 42 bases in frame from base 1. The germline V gene supplies CDR1 SGHDN and CDR2 FVKESK. V loses 4 bases of germline sequence and J loses 5 bases, and the interval between the two ends is 11 bases. On the study overall, not on this receptor specifically: Ophthalmopathy was separated from stable hyperthyroidism by a 13 V-J signature model, with approximately 90% sensitivity and about 81% specificity obtained in cross-validation and 80%/75% obtained in testing. Most expanded thyroid clonotypes (frequency above 0.001) were also detected in blood, a finding suggesting that blood repertoires may reflect thyroid immune responses. During validation, the model predicted progression to ophthalmopathy a median of approximately six months ahead of onset, with around 71% sensitivity and about 72% specificity. No statistical method was used to set the sample size in advance, and investigators knew the group allocation.

The sequencing sample was made of blood. The sequence was obtained from a woman aged 70 to 79 with Graves' ophthalmopathy. This receptor chain uses TRBV14 and TRBJ2-2, with no D gene named confidently. The CDR3 corresponds to CASSPATYTGELFF. The nucleotide sequence reads as follows: TGTGCCAGCAGCCCTGCGACATATACCGGGGAGCTGTTTTTT. Reference TRBV14 and TRBJ2-2 genes cover what lies past the CDR3, so the full variable domain is EAGVTQFPSHSVIEKGQTVTLRCDPISGHDNLYWYRRVMGKEIKFLLHFVKESKQDESGMPNNRFLAERTGGTYSTLKVQPAELEDSGVYFCASSPATYTGELFFGEGSRLTVL.